This TCR beta chain was sequenced during a study of CD8+CD57+ T cells in acquired aplastic anemia. Study details: Approximately 11 million reads were obtained on average for healthy donor CD4+ cells. Notes on the study in general: Patients and controls turned out to have approximately 29 CD8+ CDR3 sequences in common.

This clonotype was picked up one time. Its specificity is unknown. Profiling of TCR beta VDJ combinations and CDR3 sequences used genomic DNA as template. One entry per CDR3 protein results from TCRdb running MiXCR on the reads. The sample records fewer than 100,000 distinct CDR3 sequences, about half being singletons. The CDR3 length is 12 residues. V lost 2 bases, J lost 8 bases, and 12 bases lay in between. Germline V lookup: CDR1 SQVTM, CDR2 ANQGSEA. The TCR sequence derives from a human donor in good health, serving as a control. The J gene is TRBJ1-2, the V gene TRBV29-1; D is undetermined. What was sequenced was sorted CD4+, CD8+, or CD8+CD57+ T cells (not recorded which) from PBMCs. The CDR3 is CSVELWGGGYTF. CDR3 sequence (DNA): TGCAGCGTTGAATTGTGGGGAGGCGGCTACACCTTC.